This T cell receptor (beta chain) was found in a study of CD8+ T cells in alopecia areata. Study as a whole: Tofacitinib administration to treated patients was oral, at 5 to 10 mg twice daily. Percent affected scalp area, the SALT score, rated treated patients' severity. Tofacitinib administration persisted for 6 to 18 months, succeeded by 6 months off drug.

Documented treatment: oral pan-JAK inhibitor, 5-10 mg twice daily. The researchers isolated CD4+ and CD8+ T cells from PBMCs by sorting. The CDR3 runs to 13 residues. CDR1 is LGHNA, CDR2 YSLEER, per germline. The V and J ends lost 0 bases and 9 bases respectively, with 11 bases between them. Reverse transcribed after extraction, RNA yielded cDNA as the sequencing template. This table comes from immunoSEQ multiplex PCR, and its TCRdb copy is limited to in-frame clones, with some not included. The table records 150,000 to 250,000 clones, roughly 64% of them present only once. The receptor was derived from a human donor with alopecia areata. The material sequenced was CD4+ T cells sorted from blood, taken at week 24, from a patient treated with tofacitinib. This sequence joins TRBV4-3 and TRBJ1-2; no firm D call. The CDR3 DNA follows: TGCGCCAGCAGCCAAGATTTAGGTTTGAGCTACACCTTC. Protein sequence: CASSQDLGLSYTF.